This T cell receptor (beta chain) was obtained from a study of radiotherapy plus CTLA-4 blockade in lung cancer. The study, taken as a whole, reports: In blood, tumor-derived TCR clones expanded after radiotherapy plus ipilimumab.

Chemo-refractory metastatic non-small-cell lung cancer patients received focal radiation with ipilimumab CTLA-4 blockade. Some clones are missing from TCRdb's copy, which holds only in-frame ones; the method was immunoSEQ multiplex PCR. The data contain tens of thousands of clones, roughly three quarters of them singletons. On this clone: The antigen remains unidentified. One junction end disagrees with the germline gene, perhaps due to a read error.

The CDR3 is 14 amino acids. Germline CDR1 MNHEY, CDR2 SVGAGI. The chain couples TRBV6-5 to TRBJ1-6; 11 bases are a match to TRBD1. The receptor was derived from a human donor with non-small cell lung cancer who had a complete response to radiotherapy plus ipilimumab. Material: peripheral blood, obtained from a patient treated with radiotherapy plus ipilimumab. The DNA of the CDR3 is TGCGCCTCGAAATCGGGACAGGGGGATTCACCCCTCCACTTT. It codes for CASKSGQGDSPLHF.